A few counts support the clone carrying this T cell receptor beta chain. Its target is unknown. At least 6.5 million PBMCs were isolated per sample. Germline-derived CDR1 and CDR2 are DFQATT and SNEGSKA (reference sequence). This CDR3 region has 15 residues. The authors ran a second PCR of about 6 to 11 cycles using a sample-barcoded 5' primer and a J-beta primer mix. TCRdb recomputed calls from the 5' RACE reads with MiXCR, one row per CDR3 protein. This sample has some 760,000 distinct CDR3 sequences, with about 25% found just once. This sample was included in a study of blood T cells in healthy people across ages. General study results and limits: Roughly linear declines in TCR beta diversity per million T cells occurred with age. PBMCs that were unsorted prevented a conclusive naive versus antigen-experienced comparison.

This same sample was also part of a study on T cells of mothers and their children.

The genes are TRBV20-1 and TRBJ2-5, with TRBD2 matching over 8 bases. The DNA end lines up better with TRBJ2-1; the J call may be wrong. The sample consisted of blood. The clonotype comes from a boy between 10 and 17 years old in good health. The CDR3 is CSASSGTLSYNEQFF. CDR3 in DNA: TGCAGTGCTAGTAGCGGGACCCTCTCCTACAATGAGCAGTTCTTC.